This entry lists 15 T cell receptor beta chains sequenced from one sample in a study of T cell responses to AZD1222 COVID-19 vaccine. Generated by immunoSEQ multiplex PCR, the TCRdb table keeps only in-frame clones and is missing some. This sample carries more than 120,000 clones, about 92% of them seen once, and the ten largest clones take roughly 5%. Sequencing used peripheral blood, obtained on day 0 of AZD1222 vaccination. The receptors stem from an adult in good health.

This clone was seen once. This rearrangement joins TRBV5-1 to TRBJ1-1; D remains unclear. Trimming removed 0 bases at V and 3 bases at J, with 9 bases between. From germline, CDR1 is SGHRS and CDR2 YFSETQ. This CDR3 spans 14 amino acids. The CDR3 loop is CASSLASRDTEAFF. CDR3 DNA sequence: TGCGCCAGCAGCTTGGCCTCGAGAGACACTGAAGCTTTCTTT.

The chain uses TRBV6-5 and TRBJ1-1, with D uncertain. Germline lookup yields CDR1 MNHEY and CDR2 SVGAGI. V lost 4 bases and J 1 base, leaving 13 bases between the germline ends. The CDR3 is 15 residues long. CDR3 region: CASSLRRVENTEAFF. The CDR3 DNA reads as TGTGCCAGCAGTTTGCGTCGGGTTGAGAACACTGAAGCTTTCTTT.

The chain employs TRBV10-1 and TRBJ1-1; D is unresolved. This CDR3 is built from 13 residues. The V end lost 8 bases, the J end lost 3 bases, and 13 bases lay between the germline ends. In germline, CDR1 is WNHNN, CDR2 SYGVQD (reference sequence). For the CDR3, the DNA is TGCGCCAGCTCAATCGGGAGCCACACTGAAGCTTTCTTT. Translating it yields CASSIGSHTEAFF.

This clone was seen just once. The V call is TRBV18, the J call TRBJ1-3, with a tentative D call TRBD1 (5 bases). V gave up 3 bases and J gave up 0 bases, with 15 bases separating them. This CDR3 spans 17 amino acids. In germline, CDR1 is KGHSH, CDR2 LQKENI. DNA of the CDR3: TGTGCCAGCTCACCTGGGGCAGGAGATATCTCTGGAAACACCATATATTTT. It yields the protein CASSPGAGDISGNTIYF.

V gene TRBV10-3 combines with J gene TRBJ1-6, with D maybe TRBD1 (5 bases). The CDR3 is 15 amino acids. Trimming took 3 bases from V and 7 from J, leaving 13 bases between them. Looked up from germline, CDR1 is ENHRY and CDR2 is SYGVKD. DNA for the CDR3: TGTGCCATCAGTGAAAAGGGGACGGAGAATTCACCCCTCCACTTT. The encoded protein is CAISEKGTENSPLHF.

The gene calls are TRBV29-1 and TRBJ1-2, with 12 bases lining up with TRBD1. Germline V gene data show CDR1 as SQVTM and CDR2 as ANQGSEA. This CDR3 region has 13 residues. J lost 8 bases, V lost 7 bases, and 8 bases had no gene match. This CDR3 is CSDGGQGARGYTF. Here the CDR3 DNA reads TGCAGCGACGGGGGACAGGGGGCTCGAGGCTACACCTTC. Looking up the rest from reference TRBV29-1 and TRBJ1-2 gives the full variable domain: SAVISQKPSRDICQRGTSLTIQCQVDSQVTMMFWYRQQPGQSLTLIATANQGSEATYESGFVIDKFPISRPNLTFSTLTVSNMSPEDSSIYLCSDGGQGARGYTFGSGTRLTVV.

The rearrangement joins TRBV6-2 or TRBV6-3 to TRBJ1-1, with 12 bases matching TRBD1. After removal of 2 bases from V and 10 bases from J, the junction contained 8 bases not matched to a gene. Germline V gene sequence: CDR1 MNHEY, CDR2 SVGEGT. This CDR3 has 15 amino acids. DNA of the CDR3: TGTGCCAGCAGTTACGGGGACAGGGGGCTCGTTGCAGCTTTCTTT. This sequence encodes CASSYGDRGLVAAFF.

V gene TRBV7-8 combines with J gene TRBJ1-1; 7 bases are shared with TRBD1. Germline V gene sequence: CDR1 SGHVS, CDR2 FQNEAQ. The CDR3 spans 15 residues. J lost 2 bases, V lost 6 bases, and 9 bases had no gene match. The chain's CDR3 is CASSPTGTGNTEAFF. The CDR3 DNA reads as TGTGCCAGCAGTCCGACAGGGACGGGTAACACTGAAGCTTTCTTT.

This chain connects TRBV6-5 to TRBJ2-7; possible D gene TRBD1, 6 bases. Trimming took 5 bases from V and 6 from J, leaving 17 bases between them. CDR1 is MNHEY, CDR2 SVGAGI, per germline. This CDR3 has 14 residues. The CDR3 protein is CASSTSGTRSEQYF. For the CDR3, the DNA is TGTGCCAGCAGTACCTCCGGGACAAGAAGCGAGCAGTACTTC.

The genes are TRBV2 and TRBJ2-1; the match to TRBD2 covers 9 bases. The CDR3 contains 14 residues. Trimming removed 6 bases from V and 7 bases from J; junction bases left unmatched: 7. Germline CDR1 and CDR2: SNHLY and FYNNEI. The CDR3 is CASRIGLAGNEQFF. The CDR3 bases are TGTGCCAGCAGGATAGGTCTAGCGGGGAATGAGCAGTTCTTC. Based on the CDR3 plus reference TRBV2 and TRBJ2-1, the full variable domain is EPEVTQTPSHQVTQMGQEVILRCVPISNHLYFYWYRQILGQKVEFLVSFYNNEISEKSEIFDDQFSVERPDGSNFTLKIRSTKLEDSAMYFCASRIGLAGNEQFFGPGTRLTVL.

Only one count was recorded for this clone. The chain carries TRBV6-2 or TRBV6-3 and TRBJ2-7, with 8 positions matching TRBD2. The ends lost 4 bases at V and 2 bases at J; junction bases unmatched: 4. CDR3 length: 14 residues. From germline, CDR1 is MNHEY and CDR2 SVGEGT. The CDR3 reads CASSSAGAPYEQYF. The CDR3 nucleotides are TGTGCCAGCAGTTCAGCGGGAGCCCCCTACGAGCAGTACTTC.

This chain joins TRBV19 and TRBJ2-7, with 8 bases lining up with TRBD1. The CDR3 is made up of 14 amino acids. CDR1 and CDR2 from the germline V gene are LNHDA and SQIVND (reference sequence). V lost 5 bases, J lost 3 bases, and 6 bases stayed unmatched. DNA of the CDR3: TGTGCCAGTAGTTCCCCAGGGGGCCGCTACGAGCAGTACTTC. This translates into CASSSPGGRYEQYF.

The chain is built from TRBV10-3 and TRBJ1-2, with D possibly being TRBD1 (5 bases). Germline values: CDR1 ENHRY, CDR2 SYGVKD. The germline V and J ends were trimmed by 7 bases and 4 bases, with 16 bases remaining between them. The CDR3 length is 14 residues. The CDR3 spells CAITGTVPPYGYTF. The DNA for the CDR3 is TGTGCCATCACCGGGACGGTTCCCCCCTATGGCTACACCTTC.

The chain recombines TRBV7-3 with TRBJ2-1, with 10 bases identical to TRBD2. In germline, CDR1 is SGHTA, CDR2 FQGTGA. This CDR3 contains 14 residues. Germline trimming cut 6 bases from V and 8 bases from J; bases unmatched to any gene: 7. CDR3 amino acids: CASSRLAGDYEQFF. The CDR3 bases are TGTGCCAGCAGTAGACTAGCGGGTGATTATGAGCAGTTCTTC.

This chain uses TRBV7-8 with TRBJ1-4; D unclear. The CDR3 has 14 amino acids. Germline-derived CDR1 and CDR2 are SGHVS and FQNEAQ. V was clipped by 1 base and J by 11 bases, with 14 bases between them. CDR3 sequence: CASSLVGASGKLFF. In DNA form, the CDR3 reads TGTGCCAGCAGCTTAGTTGGTGCATCCGGGAAACTGTTTTTT.